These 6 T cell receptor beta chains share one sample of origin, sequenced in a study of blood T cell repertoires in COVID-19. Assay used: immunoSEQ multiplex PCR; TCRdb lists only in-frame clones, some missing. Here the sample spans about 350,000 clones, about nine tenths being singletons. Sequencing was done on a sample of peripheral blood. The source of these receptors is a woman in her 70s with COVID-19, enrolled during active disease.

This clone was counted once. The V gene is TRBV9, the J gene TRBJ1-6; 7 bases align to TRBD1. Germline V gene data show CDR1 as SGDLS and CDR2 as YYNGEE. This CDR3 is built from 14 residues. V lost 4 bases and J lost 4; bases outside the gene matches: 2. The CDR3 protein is CASSPDRYNSPLHF. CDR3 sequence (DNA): TGTGCCAGCAGCCCGGACAGGTATAATTCACCCCTCCACTTT.

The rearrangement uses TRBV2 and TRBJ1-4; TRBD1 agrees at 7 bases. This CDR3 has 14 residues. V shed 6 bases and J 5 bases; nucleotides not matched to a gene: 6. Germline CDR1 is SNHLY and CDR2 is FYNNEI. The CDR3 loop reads CASSPGQLNEKLFF. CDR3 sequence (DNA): TGTGCCAGCAGCCCGGGACAGTTAAATGAAAAACTGTTTTTT.

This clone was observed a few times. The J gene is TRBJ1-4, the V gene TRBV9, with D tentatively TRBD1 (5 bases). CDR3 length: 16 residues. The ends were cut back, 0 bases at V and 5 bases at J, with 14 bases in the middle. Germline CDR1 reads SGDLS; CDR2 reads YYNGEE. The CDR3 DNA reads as TGTGCCAGCAGCGTAGAGGGCACAGGCCGGAATGAAAAACTGTTTTTT. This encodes CASSVEGTGRNEKLFF.

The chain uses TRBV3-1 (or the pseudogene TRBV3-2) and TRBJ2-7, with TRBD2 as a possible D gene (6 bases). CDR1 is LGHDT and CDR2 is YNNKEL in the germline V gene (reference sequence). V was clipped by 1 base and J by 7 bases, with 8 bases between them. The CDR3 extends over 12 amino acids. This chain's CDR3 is CASSQGRGEQYF. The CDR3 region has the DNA TGTGCCAGCAGCCAAGGTCGGGGGGAGCAGTACTTC.

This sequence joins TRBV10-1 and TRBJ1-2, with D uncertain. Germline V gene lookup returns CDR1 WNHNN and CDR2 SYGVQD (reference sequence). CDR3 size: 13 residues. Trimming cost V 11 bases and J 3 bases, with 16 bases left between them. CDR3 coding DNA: TGCGCCTGCCCCTCTAGGCCAGACTATGGCTACACCTTC. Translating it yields CACPSRPDYGYTF.

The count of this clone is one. CDR3 DNA: TGTGCCAGCAGCGTCGGGGACTATGGCTACACCTTC. It encodes CASSVGDYGYTF. The chain employs TRBV2 and TRBJ1-2; the D is unclear. CDR3 size: 12 residues. Germline V gives CDR1 SNHLY, CDR2 FYNNEI. Trimming shortened V by 6 bases and J by 3 bases, and 8 bases separated the two germline ends.